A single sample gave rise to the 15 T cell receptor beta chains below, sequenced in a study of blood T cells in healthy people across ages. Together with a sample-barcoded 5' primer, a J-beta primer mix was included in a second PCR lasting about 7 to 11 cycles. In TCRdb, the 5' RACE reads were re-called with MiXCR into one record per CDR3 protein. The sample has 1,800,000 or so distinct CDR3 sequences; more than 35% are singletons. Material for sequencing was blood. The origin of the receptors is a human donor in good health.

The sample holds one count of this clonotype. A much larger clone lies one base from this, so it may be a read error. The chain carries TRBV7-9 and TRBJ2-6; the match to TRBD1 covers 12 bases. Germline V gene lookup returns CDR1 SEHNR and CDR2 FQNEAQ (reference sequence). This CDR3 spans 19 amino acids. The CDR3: CASSLSPGTGGAGANVPTF. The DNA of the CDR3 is TGTGCCAGCAGCTTGTCCCCCGGGACAGGGGGCGCTGGGGCCAACGTCCCGACTTTC. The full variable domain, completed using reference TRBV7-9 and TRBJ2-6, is DTGVSQNPRHKITKRGQNVTFRCDPISEHNRLYWYRQTLGQGPEFLTYFQNEAQLEKSRLLSDRFSAERPKGSFSTLEIQRTEQGDSAMYLCASSLSPGTGGAGANVPTFGAGSRLTVL.

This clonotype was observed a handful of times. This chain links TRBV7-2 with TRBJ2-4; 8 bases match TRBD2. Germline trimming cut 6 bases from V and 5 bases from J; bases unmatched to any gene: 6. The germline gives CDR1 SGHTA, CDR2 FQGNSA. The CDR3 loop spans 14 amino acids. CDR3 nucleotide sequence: TGTGCCAGCAGTTCCGGGGGGGGACAAAACATTCAGTACTTC. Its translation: CASSSGGGQNIQYF.

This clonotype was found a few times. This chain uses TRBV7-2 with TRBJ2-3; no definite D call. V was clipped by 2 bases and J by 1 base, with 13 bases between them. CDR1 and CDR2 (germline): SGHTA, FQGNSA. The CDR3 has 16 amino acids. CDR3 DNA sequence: TGTGCCAGCAGCTTAAGTTTCGCGGCGGGCACAGATACGCAGTATTTT. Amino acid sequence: CASSLSFAAGTDTQYF.

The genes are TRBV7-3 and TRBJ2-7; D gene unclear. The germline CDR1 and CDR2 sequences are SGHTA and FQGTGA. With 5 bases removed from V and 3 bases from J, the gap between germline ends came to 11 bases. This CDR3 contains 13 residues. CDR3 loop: CASSPQAGYEQYF. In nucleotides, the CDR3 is TGTGCCAGCAGCCCACAAGCCGGCTACGAGCAGTACTTC.

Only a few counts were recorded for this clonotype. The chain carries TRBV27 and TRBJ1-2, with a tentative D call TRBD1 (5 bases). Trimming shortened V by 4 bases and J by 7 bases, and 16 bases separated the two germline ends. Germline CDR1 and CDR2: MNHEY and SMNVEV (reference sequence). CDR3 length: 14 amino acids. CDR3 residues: CASSSTDPMGGYTF. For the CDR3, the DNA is TGTGCCAGCAGTTCGACAGATCCTATGGGTGGCTACACCTTC.

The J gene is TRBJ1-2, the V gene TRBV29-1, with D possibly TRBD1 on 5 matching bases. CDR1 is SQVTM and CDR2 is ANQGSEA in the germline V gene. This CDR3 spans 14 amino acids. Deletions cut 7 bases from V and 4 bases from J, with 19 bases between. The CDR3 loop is CSADGGQGLYGYTF. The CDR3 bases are TGCAGCGCTGATGGTGGCCAGGGACTCTATGGCTACACCTTC.

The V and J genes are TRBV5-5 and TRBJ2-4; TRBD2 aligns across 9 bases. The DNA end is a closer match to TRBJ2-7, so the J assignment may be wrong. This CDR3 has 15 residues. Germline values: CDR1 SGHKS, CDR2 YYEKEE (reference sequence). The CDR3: CASSGPGLATNEQYF. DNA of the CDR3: TGTGCCAGCAGCGGACCTGGACTAGCGACGAACGAGCAGTACTTC.

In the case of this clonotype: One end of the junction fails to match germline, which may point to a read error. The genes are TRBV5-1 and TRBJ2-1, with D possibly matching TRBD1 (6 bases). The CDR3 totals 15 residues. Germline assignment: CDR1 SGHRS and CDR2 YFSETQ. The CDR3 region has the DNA TGCGCCAGCACCTTCGGAGCTTCTCGGGACAATGGGCAGTTCTTC. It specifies CASTFGASRDNGQFF. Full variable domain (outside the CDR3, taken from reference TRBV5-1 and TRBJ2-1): KAGVTQTPRYLIKTRGQQVTLSCSPISGHRSVSWYQQTPGQGLQFLFEYFSETQRNKGNFPGRFSGRQFSNSRSEMNVSTLELGDSALYLCASTFGASRDNGQFFGPGTRLTVL.

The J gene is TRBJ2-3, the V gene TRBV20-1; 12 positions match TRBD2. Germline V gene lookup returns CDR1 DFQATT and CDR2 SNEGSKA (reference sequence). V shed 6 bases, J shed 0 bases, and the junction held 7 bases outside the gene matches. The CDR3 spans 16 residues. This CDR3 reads CSAAGLAGTSTDTQYF. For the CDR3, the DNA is TGCAGTGCAGCCGGACTAGCGGGGACTAGCACAGATACGCAGTATTTT.

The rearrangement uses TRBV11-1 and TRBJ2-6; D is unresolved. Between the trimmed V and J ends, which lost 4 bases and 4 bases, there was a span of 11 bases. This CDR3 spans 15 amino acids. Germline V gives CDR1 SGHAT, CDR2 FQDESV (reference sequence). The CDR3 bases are TGTGCCAGCAGCTCAAACCTTATCGGGGCCAACGTCCTGACTTTC. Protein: CASSSNLIGANVLTF.

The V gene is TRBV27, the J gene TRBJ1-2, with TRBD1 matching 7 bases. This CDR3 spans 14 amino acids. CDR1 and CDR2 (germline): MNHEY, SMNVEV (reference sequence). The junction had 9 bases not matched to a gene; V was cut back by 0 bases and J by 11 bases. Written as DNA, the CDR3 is TGTGCCAGCAGTTTATCGAAGACAGGGTCAGGGTACACCTTC. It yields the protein CASSLSKTGSGYTF.

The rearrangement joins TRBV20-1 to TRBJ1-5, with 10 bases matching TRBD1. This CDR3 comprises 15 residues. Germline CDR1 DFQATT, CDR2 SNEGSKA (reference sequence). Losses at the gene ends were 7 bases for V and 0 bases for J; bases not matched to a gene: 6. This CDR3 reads CSVPGQGSSNQPQHF. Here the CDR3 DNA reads TGCAGTGTCCCGGGACAGGGGTCTAGCAATCAGCCCCAGCATTTT.

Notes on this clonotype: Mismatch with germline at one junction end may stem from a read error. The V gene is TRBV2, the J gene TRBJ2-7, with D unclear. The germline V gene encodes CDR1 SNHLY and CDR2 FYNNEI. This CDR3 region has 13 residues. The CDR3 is CASREDTYYEQYF. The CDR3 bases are TGTGCCAGCAGAGAAGACACCTACTACGAGCAGTACTTC. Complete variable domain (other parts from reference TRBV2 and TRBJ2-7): EPEVTQTPSHQVTQMGQEVILRCVPISNHLYFYWYRQILGQKVEFLVSFYNNEISEKSEIFDDQFSVERPDGSNFTLKIRSTKLEDSAMYFCASREDTYYEQYFGPGTRLTVT.

CDR3 sequence (DNA): TGCAGTGCTAGAGACCGGGGAAGGAAAACAGATACGCAGTATTTT. Protein sequence: CSARDRGRKTDTQYF. V gene TRBV20-1 combines with J gene TRBJ2-3, with D perhaps TRBD2 (5 bases). In germline, CDR1 is DFQATT, CDR2 SNEGSKA (reference sequence). Trimming shortened V by 0 bases and J by 3 bases, and 13 bases separated the two germline ends. The CDR3 has 15 amino acids.

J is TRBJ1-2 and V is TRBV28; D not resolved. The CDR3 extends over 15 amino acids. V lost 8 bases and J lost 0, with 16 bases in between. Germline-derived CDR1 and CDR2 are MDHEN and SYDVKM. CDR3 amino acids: CASLEQPLANYGYTF. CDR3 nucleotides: TGTGCCAGCTTGGAACAGCCCCTGGCTAACTATGGCTACACCTTC.